This TCR beta chain was found in a study of T cells expressing NK-cell markers. Overall study: From sorted CD3+CD56+NKG2C+, CD3+CD56+NKG2C- and CD3+CD56-NKG2C+ T cells came the TCR beta repertoires.

TCRdb reprocessed the 5' RACE reads and reports one entry per CDR3 protein, with no DNA. Its clone listing holds 120,000 to 150,000 distinct CDR3 sequences. Study observations and caveats: The study found dominant NKG2C+ clonotypes at about 1.0-7.5% of CD8+ T cells in several donors. Researchers report these clonotypes also headed the CD3+CD56-NKG2C+ fraction in a handful of donors. Evidence did not settle whether expanded NKG2C+ T cell clones targeted HCMV.

Remarks on this clonotype: What it binds is not known.

Sample: blood T cells: a sorted CD56 or NKG2C T cell subset, CD4+ or CD8+ T cells, or bulk PBMC T cells (not recorded which). This sequence was found in a man aged 18-30 years in good health.

The CDR3 loop is CAVEGAGELFF. This chain uses TRBV24-1 with TRBJ2-2; TCRdb designates TRBD2, a call that cannot be tested without DNA. The CDR3 has 11 amino acids. Per the germline V gene, CDR1 is KGHDR and CDR2 is SFDVKD.